This TCR beta chain was found in a study of PD-1 blockade in classical Hodgkin lymphoma. Study-wide results and caveats: Why the repertoires differ is still unclear, perhaps disease activity or prior therapy.

In regard to this clone: Its antigen is unknown.

TCRdb's table, derived via immunoSEQ multiplex PCR, lists solely in-frame clones and lacks some. In the table there are 9,500 to 10,000 clones, around 68% of which are singletons. The sample's time point: cycle 4 day 1 (C4D1), after six to seven weeks of nivolumab. Each patient relapsed following autologous stem cell transplantation, and prior brentuximab vedotin exposure differed. After PBMCs were thawed, their CD8+ T cells were isolated by magnetic negative selection. The CDR3 loop spans 14 amino acids. Germline-derived CDR1 and CDR2 are SGHNT and YYREEE (reference sequence). J was trimmed by 4 bases and V by 0 bases; bases with no gene match: 1.

This chain links TRBV5-4 with TRBJ1-5; TRBD1 matches 7 bases. This TCR came from a human donor with classical Hodgkin lymphoma. Sequences were derived from CD8+ T cells from blood, sampled before the fourth cycle of nivolumab. This CDR3 is CASSLAGGNQPQHF. The CDR3 nucleotides are TGTGCCAGCAGCTTGGCAGGGGGTAATCAGCCCCAGCATTTT.